The 25 T cell receptor beta chains presented below share a single source sample, sequenced in a study of blood T cells in healthy people across ages. Combining a sample-barcoded 5' primer with a J-beta primer mix, a second PCR ran for about 6 to 12 cycles. TCRdb ran MiXCR on the 5' RACE reads and lists one entry per CDR3 protein. The sample contains 1.5 million to 2 million distinct CDR3 sequences, about 50% of which appear only once. Specimen: blood. The receptors come from a woman aged 40-49 years in good health.

This rearrangement joins TRBV7-2 to TRBJ1-5, with TRBD1 as a possible D gene (5 bases). Trimming left V 5 bases short and J 6 bases short, with 17 bases between. Germline V lookup: CDR1 SGHTA, CDR2 FQGNSA. The CDR3 spans 15 residues. This CDR3 is CASSHRPTASQPQHF. The CDR3 DNA is TGTGCCAGCAGCCATCGGCCGACAGCCAGTCAGCCCCAGCATTTT.

The chain is built from TRBV6-5 and TRBJ1-6; D not certain. Trimming removed 3 bases at V and 5 bases at J, with 8 bases between. This CDR3 region has 14 residues. Germline CDR1 and CDR2: MNHEY and SVGAGI. The CDR3 nucleotides are TGTGCCAGCAGTTATACCCAGGATAATTCACCCCTCCACTTT. Protein sequence: CASSYTQDNSPLHF.

This sequence joins TRBV9 and TRBJ1-1; D perhaps matches TRBD1 (5 bases). V was cut by 3 bases and J by 6 bases, with 15 bases left in between. CDR3 length: 14 residues. CDR1 is SGDLS and CDR2 is YYNGEE in the germline V gene. CDR3 region: CASSALPGRSEAFF. The CDR3 DNA is TGTGCCAGCAGCGCCCTGCCAGGGAGATCTGAAGCTTTCTTT.

The V gene is TRBV7-2, the J gene TRBJ2-6; no reliable D call. Germline assignment: CDR1 SGHTA and CDR2 FQGNSA. Trimming left V 1 base short and J 0 bases short, with 13 bases between. The CDR3 sequence is 18 residues long. The CDR3, as DNA: TGTGCCAGCAGCTTAGACACATCTGGCCGCTCTGGGGCCAACGTCCTGACTTTC. Protein sequence: CASSLDTSGRSGANVLTF.

J is TRBJ1-1 and V is TRBV12-3 or TRBV12-4; 7 bases map to TRBD1. The CDR3 loop spans 14 amino acids. Trimming took 4 bases from V and 1 from J; bases not matched to a gene: 3. CDR3 protein: CASSSRDRNTEAFF. The CDR3 coding sequence is TGTGCCAGCAGTTCCCGGGACAGGAACACTGAAGCTTTCTTT.

This sequence joins TRBV9 and TRBJ2-3; TRBD2 agrees at 10 bases. There are 14 residues in the CDR3. Germline trimming cut 3 bases from V and 5 bases from J; bases unmatched to any gene: 3. The V gene's germline CDR1 is SGDLS and CDR2 YYNGEE. CDR3 sequence reads: CASSERLAGDTQYF. CDR3 in DNA: TGTGCCAGCAGCGAGCGACTAGCGGGAGATACGCAGTATTTT.

The chain links TRBV29-1 to TRBJ1-2; D possibly corresponds to TRBD1 (6 bases). CDR3 size: 11 residues. Germline CDR1 is SQVTM and CDR2 is ANQGSEA. V dropped 4 bases and J dropped 6 bases, with 9 bases sitting between them. This CDR3 is CSVAGADGYTF. The CDR3 nucleotides are TGCAGCGTTGCAGGGGCGGATGGCTACACCTTC. Full variable domain (rest looked up from reference TRBV29-1 and TRBJ1-2): SAVISQKPSRDICQRGTSLTIQCQVDSQVTMMFWYRQQPGQSLTLIATANQGSEATYESGFVIDKFPISRPNLTFSTLTVSNMSPEDSSIYLCSVAGADGYTFGSGTRLTVV.

The chain employs TRBV6-5 and TRBJ2-7, with D maybe TRBD1 (5 bases). Germline V CDR1 and CDR2: MNHEY, SVGAGI. The CDR3 has 16 residues. V was shortened by 3 bases and J by 0 bases, with 15 bases between the two germline ends. The CDR3 DNA is TGTGCCAGCAGTTATTCGCAGGGCCCGATCTCCTACGAGCAGTACTTC. It encodes CASSYSQGPISYEQYF.

This clonotype has just a few counts. The genes are TRBV3-1 and TRBJ2-1; weak D call: TRBD1 (5 bases). Germline loops: CDR1 LGHDT, CDR2 YNNKEL (reference sequence). Trimming took off 0 bases at V and 7 bases at J, with 13 bases between the two ends. There are 15 residues in the CDR3. The CDR3 protein is CASSQEPLKGNEQFF. The CDR3 region has the DNA TGTGCCAGCAGCCAAGAACCCTTGAAGGGGAATGAGCAGTTCTTC.

The rearrangement uses TRBV6-5 and TRBJ1-2; D is perhaps TRBD1 (5 bases). Germline V CDR1 and CDR2: MNHEY, SVGAGI. CDR3 length: 15 amino acids. V shed 5 bases and J shed 2 bases, with 15 bases lying between them. The CDR3 is CASSPLGRGNYGYTF. CDR3 coding DNA: TGTGCCAGCAGTCCACTGGGGCGGGGAAACTATGGCTACACCTTC.

In this sample, this clonotype turned up a few times. The CDR3 sequence is CASSLDPTGPRDEQYF. CDR3 DNA sequence: TGTGCCAGCAGCTTAGATCCGACAGGGCCTCGGGACGAGCAGTACTTC. The chain has TRBV11-2 and TRBJ2-5; 7 bases match TRBD1. Near its end, the DNA agrees better with TRBJ2-7, so the J call may be wrong. The germline V gene has CDR1 SGHAT and CDR2 FQNNGV. The CDR3 covers 16 residues.

This rearrangement joins TRBV20-1 to TRBJ2-1, with 7 bases matching TRBD1. This CDR3 contains 15 residues. V trimming: 5 bases; J trimming: 5 bases; junction bases outside the gene matches: 12. Germline V lookup: CDR1 DFQATT, CDR2 SNEGSKA (reference sequence). CDR3 protein: CSAGAKKGQHNEQFF. The CDR3 DNA follows: TGCAGTGCTGGGGCAAAAAAGGGACAGCACAATGAGCAGTTCTTC.

The V call is TRBV9, the J call TRBJ2-1; D is ambiguous. CDR3 size: 11 residues. With 2 bases removed from V and 7 bases from J, the gap between germline ends came to 4 bases. Germline values: CDR1 SGDLS, CDR2 YYNGEE. CDR3 in DNA: TGTGCCAGCAGCGTCCGGAATGAGCAGTTCTTC. Encoded protein: CASSVRNEQFF. Complete variable domain (other parts from reference TRBV9 and TRBJ2-1): DSGVTQTPKHLITATGQRVTLRCSPRSGDLSVYWYQQSLDQGLQFLIQYYNGEERAKGNILERFSAQQFPDLHSELNLSSLELGDSALYFCASSVRNEQFFGPGTRLTVL.

This clonotype was recorded a few times. V is TRBV4-3 and J is TRBJ1-2; weak D call: TRBD1 (5 bases). The CDR3 spans 15 residues. With 2 bases removed from V and 0 bases from J, the gap between germline ends came to 10 bases. The germline V gene has CDR1 LGHNA and CDR2 YSLEER. DNA of the CDR3: TGCGCCAGCAGCCAAATCACAGGATCTAACTATGGCTACACCTTC. Its protein product is CASSQITGSNYGYTF.

This chain connects TRBV28 to TRBJ2-1; 8 bases match TRBD2. The CDR3 has 16 amino acids. J gave up 1 base and V 4 bases, and 6 bases lay outside the gene matches. In germline, CDR1 is MDHEN, CDR2 SYDVKM. In nucleotides, the CDR3 is TGTGCCAGCAGTTCTCACACTAGCGGTTCCTACAATGAGCAGTTCTTC. This codes for CASSSHTSGSYNEQFF.

The chain couples TRBV6-5 to TRBJ1-4, with D perhaps TRBD1 (6 bases). CDR1 and CDR2 (germline): MNHEY, SVGAGI. CDR3 size: 14 residues. V was trimmed by 4 bases and J by 10 bases, leaving 16 bases between them. The CDR3 DNA is TGTGCCAGCAGTTCGGACAGTTTATTTAGAAAACTGTTTTTT. The encoded protein is CASSSDSLFRKLFF.

This clonotype has at least ten counts. The gene calls are TRBV7-2 and TRBJ2-5; D is possibly TRBD2 (6 bases). Per the germline V gene, CDR1 is SGHTA and CDR2 is FQGNSA. This CDR3 region has 13 residues. The V gene lost 5 bases and the J gene lost 4 bases, with 11 bases spanning the gap. The CDR3 DNA follows: TGTGCCAGCAGCCTCGGGACTCCAGAGACCCAGTACTTC. It yields the protein CASSLGTPETQYF.

This chain links TRBV7-4 with TRBJ2-1; 8 bases line up with TRBD1. V lost 5 bases and J lost 13; bases outside the gene matches: 16. The germline V gene has CDR1 SGHVT and CDR2 SQSDAQ. The CDR3 is made up of 15 amino acids. This chain's CDR3 is CASSPEETGEETQFF. The CDR3 region has the DNA TGTGCCAGCAGCCCAGAGGAGACAGGGGAAGAGACCCAGTTCTTC.

V and J are TRBV20-1 and TRBJ2-3; no definite D call. The CDR3 is 15 amino acids. Trimming took off 5 bases at V and 2 bases at J, with 17 bases between the two ends. Germline lookup yields CDR1 DFQATT and CDR2 SNEGSKA (reference sequence). CDR3 amino acids: CSAGVRGANTDTQYF. The DNA of the CDR3 is TGCAGTGCTGGTGTGAGAGGAGCGAACACAGATACGCAGTATTTT.

Only a few counts were recorded for this clonotype. The chain couples TRBV18 to TRBJ2-3; D not resolved. V lost 4 bases and J lost 5, with 10 bases in between. The germline V gene encodes CDR1 KGHSH and CDR2 LQKENI. This CDR3 contains 13 residues. The CDR3 here is CASSREERDTQYF. Written as DNA, the CDR3 is TGTGCCAGCTCACGTGAGGAAAGAGATACGCAGTATTTT.

The chain employs TRBV6-2 or TRBV6-3 and TRBJ2-4; 7 bases align to TRBD1. TRBJ2-7 explains the end of the DNA better; the J call may be wrong. CDR1 is MNHEY, CDR2 SVGEGT, per germline. CDR3 length: 18 amino acids. The CDR3 DNA is TGTGCCAGCAGTTACTCGAACCCGGACAGGAGGAACTCCTACGAGCAGTACTTC. Translating it yields CASSYSNPDRRNSYEQYF.

This chain connects TRBV6-1 to TRBJ2-7; D is unresolved. The CDR3 length is 12 residues. CDR1 is MNHNS, CDR2 SASEGT, per germline. V was pared by 8 bases and J by 4 bases, with 12 bases between. The CDR3: CASGPNLYEQYF. In DNA, the CDR3 is TGTGCCAGCGGTCCCAACTTGTACGAGCAGTACTTC.

The chain employs TRBV7-2 and TRBJ2-4, with TRBD1 identical over 9 bases. The CDR3 contains 17 residues. With V trimmed by 5 bases and J by 4 bases, 12 bases remained unmatched. Germline V CDR1 and CDR2: SGHTA, FQGNSA. The CDR3 region has the DNA TGTGCCAGCAGCGAGATAGGGACAGGGTGGGAGAAAAACATTCAGTACTTC. Protein product: CASSEIGTGWEKNIQYF.

This chain joins TRBV15 and TRBJ2-3; D gene uncertain. The CDR3 totals 13 residues. Germline lookup yields CDR1 LNHNV and CDR2 YYDKDF (reference sequence). V was pared by 6 bases and J by 1 base, with 8 bases between. The CDR3 coding sequence is TGTGCCACCAGTCCGGAGCGCACAGATACGCAGTATTTT. Translating gives CATSPERTDTQYF.

Turning to this clonotype: An end of the junction does not agree with germline; a read error may underlie this. This sequence joins TRBV10-3 and TRBJ2-7, with D uncertain. Per the germline V gene, CDR1 is ENHRY and CDR2 is SYGVKD. This CDR3 spans 14 amino acids. The CDR3 DNA follows: TGTGCCAGCAGTCCTGAATCATGGTCCTACGAGCAGTACTTC. Translated, it gives CASSPESWSYEQYF.